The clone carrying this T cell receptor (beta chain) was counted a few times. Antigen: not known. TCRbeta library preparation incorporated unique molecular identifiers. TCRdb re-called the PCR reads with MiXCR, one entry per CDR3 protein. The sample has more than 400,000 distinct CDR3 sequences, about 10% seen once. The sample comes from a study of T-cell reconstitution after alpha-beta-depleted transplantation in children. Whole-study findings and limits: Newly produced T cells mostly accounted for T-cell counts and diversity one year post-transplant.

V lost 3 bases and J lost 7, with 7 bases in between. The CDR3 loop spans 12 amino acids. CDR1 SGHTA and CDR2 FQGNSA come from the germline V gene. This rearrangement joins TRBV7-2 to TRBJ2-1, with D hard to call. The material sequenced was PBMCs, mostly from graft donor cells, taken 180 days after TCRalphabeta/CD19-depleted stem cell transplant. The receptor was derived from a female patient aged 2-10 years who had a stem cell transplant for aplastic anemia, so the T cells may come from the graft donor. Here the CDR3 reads CASSFSRNEQFF. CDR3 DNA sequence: TGTGCCAGCAGCTTCAGTCGAAATGAGCAGTTCTTC.